A selection of T cell receptor beta chains follows, all from one sample in a study of blood T cells in healthy people across ages. TCRdb re-called the 5' RACE reads through MiXCR, storing one row per CDR3 protein. The sample holds approximately 800,000 distinct CDR3 sequences, roughly 50% seen once. Sample: blood. Receptors were obtained from a man aged 35-49 years in good health. The conserved cysteine and the conserved F or W are not part of the CDR3 here. The order of the fields is J gene, V gene, CDR3 protein.

- | TRBV24-1 | ATSESNRGWKETQY
- | TRBV27 | ASSPGGIEQY
TRBJ2-3 | TRBV4-3 | ASGDTLADTQY
TRBJ2-1 | TRBV11-2 | ASHGLAGGRHNEQF
TRBJ1-6 | TRBV12-3/TRBV12-4 | ASRLTGTTGNSPLH
TRBJ2-5 | TRBV6-4 | ASSVMDNKETQY
TRBJ1-6 | TRBV5-1 | ASSNSGLGNSPLH
TRBJ1-1 | TRBV4-2 | ASSQEGGGAGGTEAF
TRBJ1-1 | TRBV29-1 | SVEDPTGLSTTNTEAF
TRBJ2-3 | TRBV30 | AWSAPRPPDTQY
TRBJ1-6 | TRBV15 | ATSRENRNSPLH
TRBJ1-2 | TRBV5-5 | ASSLVAYGYT
TRBJ2-7 | TRBV6-2/TRBV6-3 | ASWGGEQY
- | TRBV27 | ASSLWGLDEQY
- | TRBV6-4 | ASSDSERAEQY
TRBJ2-3 | TRBV4-1 | ASSQVPPLAGNSLSTDTQY
TRBJ1-1 | TRBV3-1 | ASSQGGAYERAF
TRBJ2-7 | TRBV12-3/TRBV12-4 | ASSPHGQETRY
TRBJ2-5 | TRBV11-2 | ASSDGLAVFQETQY
TRBJ1-1 | TRBV28 | ASGPGGTEAF
- | TRBV6-1 | ASRSLNSEDEQY
TRBJ1-2 | TRBV27 | ASTSAGTNCGYT
TRBJ2-1 | TRBV24-1 | ATSDLDEQF
TRBJ1-2 | TRBV27 | ASSLSGRFVHGYT
TRBJ1-6 | TRBV6-5 | ASKDRGWLGSPLH
TRBJ2-1 | TRBV29-1 | SVSGHTEQF
TRBJ2-3 | TRBV6-6 | ASSYSGGGTDTQY
- | TRBV10-3 | AIRVTASGSSSSYNEQY